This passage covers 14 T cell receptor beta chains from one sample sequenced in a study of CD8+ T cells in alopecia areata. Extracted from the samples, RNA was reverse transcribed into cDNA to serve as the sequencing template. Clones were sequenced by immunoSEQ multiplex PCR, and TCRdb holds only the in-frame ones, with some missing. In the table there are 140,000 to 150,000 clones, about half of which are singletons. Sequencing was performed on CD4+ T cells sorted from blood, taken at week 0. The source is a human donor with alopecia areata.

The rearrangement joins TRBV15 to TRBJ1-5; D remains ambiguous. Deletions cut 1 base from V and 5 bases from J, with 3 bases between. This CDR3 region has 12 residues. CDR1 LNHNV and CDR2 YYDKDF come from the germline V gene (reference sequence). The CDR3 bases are TGTGCCACCAGCAGAGGGTATCAGCCCCAGCATTTT. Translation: CATSRGYQPQHF. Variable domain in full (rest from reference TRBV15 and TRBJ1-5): DAMVIQNPRYQVTQFGKPVTLSCSQTLNHNVMYWYQQKSSQAPKLLFHYYDKDFNNEADTPDNFQSRRPNTSFCFLDIRSPGLGDTAMYLCATSRGYQPQHFGDGTRLSIL.

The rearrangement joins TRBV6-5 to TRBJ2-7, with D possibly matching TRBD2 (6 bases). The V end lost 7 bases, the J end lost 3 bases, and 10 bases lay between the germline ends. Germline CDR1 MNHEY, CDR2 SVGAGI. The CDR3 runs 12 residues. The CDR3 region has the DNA TGTGCCAGCAAAACCGGGAGCTACGAGCAGTACTTC. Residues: CASKTGSYEQYF.

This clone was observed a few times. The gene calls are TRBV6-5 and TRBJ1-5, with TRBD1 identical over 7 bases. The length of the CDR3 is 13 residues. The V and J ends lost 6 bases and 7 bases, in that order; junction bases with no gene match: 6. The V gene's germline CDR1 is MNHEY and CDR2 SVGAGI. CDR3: CASRDRAGQPQHF. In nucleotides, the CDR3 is TGTGCCAGCAGAGACAGGGCAGGACAGCCCCAGCATTTT.

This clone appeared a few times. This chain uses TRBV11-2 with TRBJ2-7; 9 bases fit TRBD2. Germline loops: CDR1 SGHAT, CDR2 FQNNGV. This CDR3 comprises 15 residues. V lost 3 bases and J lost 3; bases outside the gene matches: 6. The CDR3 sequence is CASSLGTSSHYEQYF. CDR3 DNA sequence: TGTGCCAGCAGCTTGGGGACTAGCTCTCACTACGAGCAGTACTTC.

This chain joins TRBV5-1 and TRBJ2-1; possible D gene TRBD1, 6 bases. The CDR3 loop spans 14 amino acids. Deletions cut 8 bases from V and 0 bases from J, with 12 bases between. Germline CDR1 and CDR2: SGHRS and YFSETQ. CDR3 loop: CASSQGSSYNEQFF. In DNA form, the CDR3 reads TGCGCCAGTTCGCAGGGGAGCTCCTACAATGAGCAGTTCTTC. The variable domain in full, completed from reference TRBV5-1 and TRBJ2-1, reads KAGVTQTPRYLIKTRGQQVTLSCSPISGHRSVSWYQQTPGQGLQFLFEYFSETQRNKGNFPGRFSGRQFSNSRSEMNVSTLELGDSALYLCASSQGSSYNEQFFGPGTRLTVL.

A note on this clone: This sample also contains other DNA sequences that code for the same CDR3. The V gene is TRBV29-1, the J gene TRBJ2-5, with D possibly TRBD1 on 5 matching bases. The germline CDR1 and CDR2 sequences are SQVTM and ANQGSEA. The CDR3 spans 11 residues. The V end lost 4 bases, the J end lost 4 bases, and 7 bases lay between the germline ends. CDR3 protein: CSVGTGETQYF. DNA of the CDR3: TGCAGCGTTGGTACAGGAGAGACCCAGTACTTC.

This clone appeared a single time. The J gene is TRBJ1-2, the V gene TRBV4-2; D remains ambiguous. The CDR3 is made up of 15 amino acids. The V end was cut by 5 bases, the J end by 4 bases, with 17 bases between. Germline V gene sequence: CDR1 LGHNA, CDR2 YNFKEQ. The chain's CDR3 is CASSSHEAASYGYTF. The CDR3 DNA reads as TGTGCCAGCAGCTCCCACGAAGCGGCAAGCTATGGCTACACCTTC.

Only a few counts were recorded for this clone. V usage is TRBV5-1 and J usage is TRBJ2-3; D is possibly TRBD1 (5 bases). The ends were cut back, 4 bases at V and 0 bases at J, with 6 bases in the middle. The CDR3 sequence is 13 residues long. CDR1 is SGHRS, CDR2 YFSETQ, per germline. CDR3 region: CASSQGSTDTQYF. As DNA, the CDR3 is TGCGCCAGCAGCCAGGGTAGCACAGATACGCAGTATTTT.

The CDR3 region is CASSDRTSGRNEQYF. The DNA of the CDR3 is TGTGCCAGCAGTGATAGGACTAGCGGGAGGAACGAGCAGTACTTC. The V gene is TRBV25-1, the J gene TRBJ2-7; 14 bases match TRBD2. The germline V gene has CDR1 MGHDK and CDR2 SYGVNS. With 3 bases clipped from V and 5 bases from J, the junction kept 3 bases outside the gene matches. The CDR3 has 15 residues.

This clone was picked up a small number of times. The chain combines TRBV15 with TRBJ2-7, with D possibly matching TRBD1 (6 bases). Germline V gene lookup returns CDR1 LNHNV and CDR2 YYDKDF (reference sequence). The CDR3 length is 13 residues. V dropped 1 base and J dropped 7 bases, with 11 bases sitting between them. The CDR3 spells CATSRVNRGEQYF. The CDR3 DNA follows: TGTGCCACCAGCAGAGTGAATAGGGGGGAGCAGTACTTC.

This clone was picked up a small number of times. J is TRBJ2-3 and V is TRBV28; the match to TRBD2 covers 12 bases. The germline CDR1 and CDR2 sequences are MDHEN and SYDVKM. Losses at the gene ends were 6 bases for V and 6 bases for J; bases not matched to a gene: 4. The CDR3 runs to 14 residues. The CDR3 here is CASRTSGSWDTQYF. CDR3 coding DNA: TGTGCCAGCAGGACTAGCGGGAGTTGGGATACGCAGTATTTT.

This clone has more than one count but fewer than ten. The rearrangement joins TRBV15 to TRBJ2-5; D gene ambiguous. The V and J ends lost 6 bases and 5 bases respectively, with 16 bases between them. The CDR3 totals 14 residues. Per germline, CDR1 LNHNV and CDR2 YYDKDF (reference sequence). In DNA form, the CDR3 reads TGTGCCACCAGGGCGACTGGGCGGACGGAGACCCAGTACTTC. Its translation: CATRATGRTETQYF.

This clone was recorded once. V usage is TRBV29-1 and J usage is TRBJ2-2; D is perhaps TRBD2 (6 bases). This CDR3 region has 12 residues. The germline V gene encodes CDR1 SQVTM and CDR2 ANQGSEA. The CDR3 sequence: CSARRVTGELFF. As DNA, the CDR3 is TGCAGTGCTCGGAGGGTTACCGGGGAGCTGTTTTTT.

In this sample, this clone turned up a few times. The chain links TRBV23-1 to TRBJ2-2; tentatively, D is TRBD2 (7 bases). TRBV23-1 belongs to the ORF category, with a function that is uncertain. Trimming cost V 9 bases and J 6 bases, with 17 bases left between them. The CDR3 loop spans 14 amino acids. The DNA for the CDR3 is TGCGCCAGGCGGCGGGGGCCTTGGTCCGGGGAGCTGTTTTTT. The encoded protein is CARRRGPWSGELFF.